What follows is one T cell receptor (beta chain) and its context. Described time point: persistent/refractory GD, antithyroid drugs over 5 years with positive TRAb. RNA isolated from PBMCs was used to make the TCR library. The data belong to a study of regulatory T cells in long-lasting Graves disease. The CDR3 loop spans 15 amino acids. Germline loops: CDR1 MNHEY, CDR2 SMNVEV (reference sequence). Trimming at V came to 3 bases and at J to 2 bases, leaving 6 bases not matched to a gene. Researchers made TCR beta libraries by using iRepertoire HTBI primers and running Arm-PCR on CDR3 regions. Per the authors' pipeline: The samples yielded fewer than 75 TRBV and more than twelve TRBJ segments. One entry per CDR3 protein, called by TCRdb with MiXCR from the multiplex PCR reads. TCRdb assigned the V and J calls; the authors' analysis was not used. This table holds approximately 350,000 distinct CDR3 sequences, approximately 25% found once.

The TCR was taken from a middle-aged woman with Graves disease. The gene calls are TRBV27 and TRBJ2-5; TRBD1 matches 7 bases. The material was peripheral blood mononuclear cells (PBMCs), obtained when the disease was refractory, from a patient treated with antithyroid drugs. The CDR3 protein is CASSFIGGQQETQYF. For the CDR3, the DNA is TGTGCCAGCAGTTTTATAGGGGGACAGCAAGAGACCCAGTACTTC.